This entry describes one TCR beta chain. Its antigen is currently not known. Base qualities are not at hand, and no much larger clone is one base apart. For this chain, trimming is 6 bases at the V end and 6 bases at the J end, and the number of junction bases without a gene match is 10. The CDR3 contains 14 residues, cysteine and phenylalanine counted. Only CDR3 DNA is held: 42 bases, read in frame from base 1. CDR1 and CDR2 were assigned from the germline V gene as SQVTM and ANQGSEA. The CDR3 regions of human TCRbeta chains were analyzed by immunosequencing. From the authors' description of their analysis: TCRs in the repertoires were matched against a reference library of SARS-CoV-2-specific TCRs that had been generated with the MIRA antigen-specificity platform. Breadth was defined as the fraction of unique TCRs that were SARS-CoV-2-associated, and depth was defined as the fraction of total T cells that were SARS-CoV-2-associated. Using the MIRA data, every spike-specific TCR was mapped to the spike region that the TCR reacted to and assigned to either a CD4 or a CD8 class. Log10-transformed breadth and depth values were compared by one-way ANOVA with Sidak's multiple comparisons tests. The table comes from immuneACCESS by way of TCRdb, which keeps in-frame sequences with V and J called. Part of the clones is missing from these tables; in studies checked, under half for an unresolved V gene and the rest for unknown reasons. The V and J calls and clone size were taken over from that table, and D and trimming were inferred from the DNA. Present in this sample are some 140,000 clones, roughly 85% of which were seen just once. More than 7.5% of the sample is taken by the ten largest.

This entry is derived from a study of T cell responses to AZD1222 COVID-19 vaccine (dated by TCRdb to about 2021). The study in broad terms: TCR sequencing covered over 230 trial participants: about 210 given two doses of AZD1222 and 26 given two doses of MenACWY control vaccine. Trial participants were enrolled by age into 18-55, 56-69 and 70-plus year subgroups, with around 140, 26 and 57 TCR-sequenced participants respectively.

What this sample's time point label stands for: about 28 days (+/-7) after the second vaccine dose. The treatment or condition label for this specimen denotes: meningococcal conjugate vaccine given as trial control. The vaccinee samples were drawn from two UK trials, COV001 and COV002, one of which was a single-blind randomized controlled phase 2/3 trial testing AZD1222 (ChAdOx1 nCoV-19) in healthy adults. For TCRbeta chain sequencing, PBMC samples were collected from trial participants at day 0 and at day 28 after the second dose. On the study overall, not on this receptor specifically: Reportedly, almost half of the unique spike-specific TCRs recognized epitopes lying outside the regions that are mutated in the B.1.351 and B.1.1.7 variants. Participants were mostly white British and included more females than males, and it was suggested by the authors that clonal diversity may have been underestimated. In the small 56-69-year group, the increase in depth fell short of significance, most likely because of low power. Vaccine-associated CD4 TCRs spanned the whole spike protein, with dominant responses in regions 160-218 and 743-854. Because no samples from the day 14 peak response were available, repertoires could be characterized only after the peak T cell response. After two AZD1222 doses, both the breadth and the depth of spike-specific TCRs were significantly higher than at day 0 and than in MenACWY recipients. Conclusions about previously exposed vaccinees are limited, since just five or six AZD1222 recipients were seropositive for SARS-CoV-2 at baseline.

Recombination linked TRBV29-1 to TRBJ1-2, with 10 bases in between that match TRBD1. The sequencing used peripheral blood, collected 28 days after the second dose of the MenACWY control vaccine. The receptor was isolated from an adult who received the MenACWY meningococcal vaccine as a control. For the CDR3, the sequence is CSVLSPGQGNGYTF. Read as DNA, the sequence is TGCAGCGTCTTGAGCCCGGGACAGGGGAATGGCTACACCTTC.